The present TCR beta chain was sequenced within a study of blood T cell repertoires in COVID-19. As for the study in general: Researchers got acute and convalescent COVID-19 samples from the United States, Italy and Spain. PBMCs, B-cell-depleted T cells, or T cells provided the cDNA or gDNA that made up the material.

Original analysis: Estimates of nucleated cell counts were drawn from the amplification of reference gene primers. Here immunoSEQ multiplex PCR was the method, and the copy in TCRdb shows in-frame clones only, minus some. The V and J calls and clone size were taken over from that table, and D and trimming were inferred from the DNA. The data contain approximately 90,000 clones, about 79% of them seen just once; the ten biggest clones take up approximately 25%. The CDR3 covers 16 residues. V lost 5 bases, J lost 0 bases, and 15 bases lay in between. Germline V gene lookup returns CDR1 SEHNR and CDR2 FQNEAQ (reference sequence).

Sample: peripheral blood. V gene TRBV7-9 combines with J gene TRBJ2-3; the D is unclear. The TCR originated in a man aged 55 to 70 with acute or convalescent COVID-19. The CDR3 coding sequence is TGTGCCAGCAGCCGTCGTCTGAGAATGAGCACAGATACGCAGTATTTT. It yields the protein CASSRRLRMSTDTQYF.